This TCR beta chain was recorded in a study of control samples from healthy donors and cancer patients. Here immunoSEQ multiplex PCR was the method, and the copy in TCRdb shows in-frame clones only, minus some. Among some 160,000 clones listed, roughly 90% were seen once. This CDR3 contains 14 residues. CDR1 and CDR2 from the germline V gene are MNHEY and SVGEGT. V lost 4 bases to trimming and J lost 6 bases; unmatched junction nucleotides: 8. The sequence was collected from a man younger than 40 in good health. Sample: blood. This chain connects TRBV6-2 or TRBV6-3 to TRBJ2-7, with 8 bases aligning to TRBD1. In nucleotides, the CDR3 is TGTGCCAGCAGTTCTACTCAGGGGGCGCGCGAGCAGTACTTC. Translating gives CASSSTQGAREQYF.